The 20 T cell receptor beta chains listed next were all sequenced from one sample in a study of T cells in Graves' hyperthyroidism and ophthalmopathy. Amplification of TCR beta CDR3 regions was performed using RNA transcripts as template. HTBI primers were the set used in a first-round RT-PCR of the TCR CDR3. TCRdb analysed the multiplex PCR reads with MiXCR anew, one entry per CDR3 protein. The sample consists of over 550,000 distinct CDR3 sequences, 16% of them appearing once. Source material: blood. Receptors originate from a woman between 18 and 30 years old with Graves' hyperthyroidism.

This clonotype has ten or more counts. The genes are TRBV30 and TRBJ2-3, with 10 bases fitting TRBD2. Germline V gene data show CDR1 as GTSNPN and CDR2 as SVGIG (reference sequence). V gave up 2 bases and J gave up 4 bases; unmatched junction bases: 3. The length of the CDR3 is 14 residues. CDR3: CAWSSLAGADTQYF. DNA for the CDR3: TGTGCCTGGAGTTCGCTAGCGGGAGCAGATACGCAGTATTTT.

This clonotype was counted between two and nine times. The chain links TRBV27 to TRBJ2-3; D is ambiguous. Germline values: CDR1 MNHEY, CDR2 SMNVEV (reference sequence). The CDR3 is made up of 14 amino acids. V was pared by 3 bases and J by 6 bases, with 13 bases between. The CDR3 DNA follows: TGTGCCAGCAGTTTGCCTGCGCGGTCGGATACGCAGTATTTT. This gives the protein CASSLPARSDTQYF.

CDR3 bases: TGTGCCAGCTCACCACCTGGCAGGGACCTTAACTATGGCTACACCTTC. Its translation: CASSPPGRDLNYGYTF. The chain has TRBV18 and TRBJ1-2; D is perhaps TRBD1 (5 bases). The CDR3 consists of 16 residues. Germline V CDR1 and CDR2: KGHSH, LQKENI. V lost 0 bases, J lost 1 base, and 12 bases lay in between. Using reference TRBV18 and TRBJ1-2 for the parts outside the CDR3, the full variable domain is NAGVMQNPRHLVRRRGQEARLRCSPMKGHSHVYWYRQLPEEGLKFMVYLQKENIIDESGMPKERFSAEFPKEGPSILRIQQVVRGDSAAYFCASSPPGRDLNYGYTFGSGTRLTVV.

This clonotype was observed many times. This chain joins TRBV6-2 or TRBV6-3 and TRBJ1-5, with 10 nucleotides matching TRBD1. From germline, CDR1 is MNHEY and CDR2 SVGEGT. The V segment lost 2 bases and the J segment 0 bases; nucleotides outside the gene matches: 7. This CDR3 spans 18 amino acids. CDR3 coding DNA: TGTGCCAGCAGTTACAGGGACAGGGGCGAACATAGCAATCAGCCCCAGCATTTT. Translating it yields CASSYRDRGEHSNQPQHF.

This clonotype was seen at least ten times. The chain carries TRBV6-2 or TRBV6-3 and TRBJ1-1; TRBD1 aligns across 8 bases. This CDR3 has 16 amino acids. Germline V gene data show CDR1 as MNHEY and CDR2 as SVGEGT. J lost 5 bases, V lost 5 bases, and 13 bases had no gene match. CDR3 protein: CASSPTTGQGNTEAFF. In DNA form, the CDR3 reads TGTGCCAGCAGTCCTACCACCGGACAGGGAAATACTGAAGCTTTCTTT.

The rearrangement links TRBV7-8 to TRBJ1-5, with D tentatively TRBD1 (5 bases). The CDR3 loop spans 15 amino acids. The germline V and J ends were trimmed by 4 bases and 11 bases, with 21 bases remaining between them. The germline CDR1 and CDR2 sequences are SGHVS and FQNEAQ. CDR3 region: CASSWGVGGILTQHF. Here the CDR3 DNA reads TGTGCCAGCAGCTGGGGGGTAGGCGGGATCTTAACCCAGCATTTT.

The chain has TRBV19 and TRBJ2-2; 12 nucleotides line up with TRBD2. The CDR3 length is 15 residues. V gave up 10 bases and J gave up 7 bases; unmatched junction bases: 10. Germline V CDR1 and CDR2: LNHDA, SQIVND (reference sequence). The CDR3 loop is CATNLAGGPNGELFF. The CDR3 DNA sequence: TGTGCCACGAACCTAGCGGGAGGGCCAAACGGGGAGCTGTTTTTT.

In its sample, this clonotype was seen many times. V gene TRBV7-3 combines with J gene TRBJ2-3, with D tentatively TRBD1 or TRBD2 (5 bases each). The CDR3 spans 14 residues. Germline loops: CDR1 SGHTA, CDR2 FQGTGA. Trimming cost V 0 bases and J 1 base, with 5 bases left between them. This chain's CDR3 is CASSLTGGTDTQYF. CDR3 in DNA: TGTGCCAGCAGCTTAACGGGGGGCACAGATACGCAGTATTTT.

This clonotype has at least ten counts. The V gene is TRBV5-1, the J gene TRBJ1-2, with D possibly TRBD1 on 5 matching bases. Germline V lookup: CDR1 SGHRS, CDR2 YFSETQ. With 4 bases removed from V and 2 bases from J, the gap between germline ends came to 12 bases. CDR3 length: 14 residues. The CDR3 loop reads CASSRGSQNYGYTF. In DNA, the CDR3 is TGCGCCAGCAGCAGGGGTTCCCAAAACTATGGCTACACCTTC.

The table lists this clonotype with many counts. The chain uses TRBV12-3 or TRBV12-4 and TRBJ2-7; 10 bases match TRBD1. V was clipped by 6 bases and J by 4 bases; unmatched bases: 9. The CDR3 is 15 amino acids. The CDR3 reads CASRMGQGLPYEQYF. The CDR3 nucleotides read TGTGCCAGCAGGATGGGACAGGGGCTACCATACGAGCAGTACTTC.

The table lists this clonotype with many counts. The rearrangement joins TRBV5-1 to TRBJ2-3; either TRBD1 or TRBD2 may supply D (6 bases each). V was pared by 4 bases and J by 2 bases, with 14 bases between. The CDR3 extends over 15 amino acids. Germline values: CDR1 SGHRS, CDR2 YFSETQ. Here the CDR3 DNA reads TGCGCCAGCAGCCTGGAGGGGGACTCCACAGATACGCAGTATTTT. Its protein is CASSLEGDSTDTQYF. Based on the CDR3 plus reference TRBV5-1 and TRBJ2-3, the full variable domain is KAGVTQTPRYLIKTRGQQVTLSCSPISGHRSVSWYQQTPGQGLQFLFEYFSETQRNKGNFPGRFSGRQFSNSRSEMNVSTLELGDSALYLCASSLEGDSTDTQYFGPGTRLTVL.

This clonotype occurred many times. J is TRBJ2-1 and V is TRBV11-2, with unresolved D. CDR1 SGHAT and CDR2 FQNNGV come from the germline V gene. This CDR3 comprises 11 residues. V gave up 5 bases and J gave up 10 bases, with 9 bases separating them. CDR3 sequence: CASSLGTEQFF. CDR3 sequence (DNA): TGTGCCAGCAGCCTGGGAACGGAGCAGTTCTTC. Using reference TRBV11-2 and TRBJ2-1 for the parts outside the CDR3, the full variable domain is EAGVAQSPRYKIIEKRQSVAFWCNPISGHATLYWYQQILGQGPKLLIQFQNNGVVDDSQLPKDRFSAERLKGVDSTLKIQPAKLEDSAVYLCASSLGTEQFFGPGTRLTVL.

Only a few counts were recorded for this clonotype. The rearrangement links TRBV28 to TRBJ2-3; D could derive from TRBD1 or TRBD2 (7 bases each). The CDR3 totals 17 residues. V was shortened by 2 bases and J by 9 bases, with 24 bases between the two germline ends. The germline V gene has CDR1 MDHEN and CDR2 SYDVKM. DNA of the CDR3: TGTGCCAGCAGTTTACAGCTCGGGGAGGGAAAACAGGGGACGCAGTATTTT. As protein: CASSLQLGEGKQGTQYF.

This clonotype was found many times. The CDR3, as DNA: TGTGCCAGCAGGTTACAGGGGGCGGGTGAAAAACTGTTTTTT. Protein: CASRLQGAGEKLFF. This chain links TRBV28 with TRBJ1-4, with TRBD1 matching 9 bases. The germline V gene encodes CDR1 MDHEN and CDR2 SYDVKM. The trim removed 6 bases at V and 7 bases at J, leaving 6 bases unmatched. The CDR3 is made up of 14 amino acids.

V and J are TRBV12-3 or TRBV12-4 and TRBJ2-5; a possible D gene is TRBD1 (5 bases). This CDR3 has 13 residues. Trimming removed 6 bases at V and 4 bases at J, with 12 bases between. This CDR3 is CASRKTARETQYF. CDR3 nucleotides: TGTGCCAGCAGAAAGACAGCGCGAGAGACCCAGTACTTC.

The chain couples TRBV27 to TRBJ2-7; perhaps TRBD1 as D (5 bases). V lost 4 bases and J lost 6, with 10 bases in between. CDR1 is MNHEY, CDR2 SMNVEV, per germline (reference sequence). CDR3 length equals 12 residues. The CDR3 DNA is TGTGCCAGCAGTTCCAAGGGGTTCGAGCAGTACTTC. It yields the protein CASSSKGFEQYF.

This chain joins TRBV4-1 and TRBJ1-3; no reliable D call. CDR3 length equals 15 residues. V was trimmed by 1 base and J by 0 bases, leaving 7 bases between them. Germline V lookup: CDR1 MGHRA, CDR2 YSYEKL. DNA for the CDR3: TGCGCCAGCAGCCAAGGTCGGGCCTCTGGAAACACCATATATTTT. Protein sequence: CASSQGRASGNTIYF.

The gene calls are TRBV6-5 and TRBJ2-2; 8 nucleotides align to TRBD2. CDR3 size: 15 residues. Trimming cost V 7 bases and J 5 bases; bases outside gene matches: 9. CDR1 is MNHEY and CDR2 is SVGAGI in the germline V gene. This CDR3 reads CASTLIAGLTGELFF. The DNA of the CDR3 is TGTGCCAGCACTTTAATAGCGGGGCTTACCGGGGAGCTGTTTTTT.

This clonotype was recorded many times. The chain's CDR3 is CASRPAGGQETQYF. DNA for the CDR3: TGTGCCAGCAGACCCGCCGGGGGGCAAGAGACCCAGTACTTC. This rearrangement joins TRBV6-2 or TRBV6-3 to TRBJ2-5; 7 bases map to TRBD2. Looked up from germline, CDR1 is MNHEY and CDR2 is SVGEGT. Trimming took 6 bases from V and 2 from J; bases not matched to a gene: 6. The CDR3 spans 14 residues.

This clonotype was seen more than once but under ten times. Germline and junction disagree at one end, which may indicate a read error. J is TRBJ1-3 and V is TRBV7-2, with D tentatively TRBD1 (5 bases). The CDR3 extends over 16 amino acids. Germline loops: CDR1 SGHTA, CDR2 FQGNSA. The CDR3 DNA is TGTTCCAGCAGCCCAAAGGACATCCACTCTGGAAACACCATATATTTT. Translated: CSSSPKDIHSGNTIYF.